The 11 T cell receptor beta chains below all came from one sample that was sequenced in a study of PD-L1 blockade in urothelial cancer (dated 2017 in TCRdb). The meaning of the sample's time point label: pretreatment peripheral blood. To prepare the library, the immunoSEQ multiplex PCR assay was applied. The source is immuneACCESS, and TCRdb retained only in-frame sequences with V and J called. Part of the clones is not carried over; for the studies checked, unresolved V genes explain less than half of this, and the remainder is unexplained. For this sample the table gives roughly 91,000 clones, of which 85% were detected only once. Roughly an eighth of the sample lies in the top ten. The sample was PBMCs, taken around atezolizumab (anti-PD-L1) treatment. Receptors originate from a man aged 55-75 years with urothelial cancer.

This chain connects TRBV2 to TRBJ2-7; a weak D match, TRBD2 (6 bases). This CDR3 has 14 amino acids. Trimming cost V 6 bases and J 0 bases, with 12 bases left between them. Germline V gene sequence: CDR1 SNHLY, CDR2 FYNNEI. The DNA of the CDR3 is TGTGCCAGCAGGGCGGGATCCAGCTCCTACGAGCAGTACTTC. Protein sequence: CASRAGSSSYEQYF.

The chain links TRBV19 to TRBJ1-5, with a weak D call TRBD1 (5 bases). In germline, CDR1 is LNHDA, CDR2 SQIVND (reference sequence). The CDR3 loop spans 18 amino acids. V lost 11 bases and J 1 base, leaving 27 bases between the germline ends. The CDR3 reads CAVRGGYGGLGSNQPQHF. The CDR3 DNA reads TGTGCCGTGAGGGGAGGATACGGGGGGTTAGGGAGCAATCAGCCCCAGCATTTT.

V is TRBV11-2 and J is TRBJ1-5; 7 bases match TRBD1. CDR1 is SGHAT, CDR2 FQNNGV, per germline. The CDR3 length is 15 residues. Losses at the gene ends were 3 bases for V and 6 bases for J; bases not matched to a gene: 8. As DNA, the CDR3 is TGTGCCAGCAGCTTTTCCGCAGGGGGGACTCAGCCCCAGCATTTT. Protein product: CASSFSAGGTQPQHF.

This clone was observed a few times. V and J are TRBV12-5 and TRBJ2-1; 11 positions match TRBD2. Trimming cost V 8 bases and J 0 bases; bases outside gene matches: 15. The germline gives CDR1 LGHNT, CDR2 FRNRAP. The CDR3 is made up of 19 amino acids. CDR3 bases: TGTGCTAGTCCCCAGGGCAGACTAGCGGGAATTAGCTCCTACAATGAGCAGTTCTTC. It yields the protein CASPQGRLAGISSYNEQFF. The variable domain in full, with the rest retrieved from reference TRBV12-5 and TRBJ2-1, is DARVTQTPRHKVTEMGQEVTMRCQPILGHNTVFWYRQTMMQGLELLAYFRNRAPLDDSGMPKDRFSAEMPDATLATLKIQPSEPRDSAVYFCASPQGRLAGISSYNEQFFGPGTRLTVL.

This chain connects TRBV6-6 to TRBJ2-7; D may be TRBD1 (6 bases). This CDR3 contains 14 residues. V shed 3 bases and J shed 5 bases, with 14 bases lying between them. Germline values: CDR1 MNHNY, CDR2 SVGAGI (reference sequence). The CDR3 DNA reads as TGTGCCAGCAGTTATGAGACAGGTACTCACGAGCAGTACTTC. It encodes CASSYETGTHEQYF.

The V and J genes are TRBV5-5 and TRBJ1-1, with unresolved D. Germline V lookup: CDR1 SGHKS, CDR2 YYEKEE (reference sequence). V lost 0 bases and J lost 11, with 14 bases in between. The CDR3 loop spans 13 amino acids. CDR3 residues: CASSLDSQKRAFF. The CDR3 bases are TGTGCCAGCAGCTTGGACAGCCAGAAAAGGGCTTTCTTT.

This rearrangement joins TRBV27 to TRBJ2-7; 7 bases map to TRBD2. Trimming took 10 bases from V and 2 from J; bases not matched to a gene: 20. Germline loops: CDR1 MNHEY, CDR2 SMNVEV (reference sequence). This CDR3 has 17 residues. CDR3 nucleotides: TGTGCCACCCGGAAGGGCAGCGGGACTATTATCGCCTACGAGCAGTACTTC. It encodes CATRKGSGTIIAYEQYF.

This clone came up once. The chain couples TRBV4-2 to TRBJ1-1; 7 nucleotides align to TRBD1. Losses at the gene ends were 1 base for V and 2 bases for J; bases not matched to a gene: 4. The CDR3 extends over 15 amino acids. CDR1 is LGHNA and CDR2 is YNFKEQ in the germline V gene. The CDR3: CASSQATGTNTEAFF. The CDR3 bases are TGTGCCAGCAGCCAAGCGACAGGGACCAACACTGAAGCTTTCTTT.

CDR3 loop: CASSSPLGTIQETQYF. In nucleotides, the CDR3 is TGTGCCAGCAGTTCCCCACTCGGGACAATTCAAGAGACCCAGTACTTC. The V call is TRBV28, the J call TRBJ2-5, with D possibly TRBD1 on 6 matching bases. Looked up from germline, CDR1 is MDHEN and CDR2 is SYDVKM. The CDR3 loop spans 16 amino acids. V was shortened by 4 bases and J by 2 bases, with 17 bases between the two germline ends. The complete variable domain, with remaining parts taken from reference TRBV28 and TRBJ2-5, reads DVKVTQSSRYLVKRTGEKVFLECVQDMDHENMFWYRQDPGLGLRLIYFSYDVKMKEKGDIPEGYSVSREKKERFSLILESASTNQTSMYLCASSSPLGTIQETQYFGPGTRLLVL.

This clone has ten or more counts. The same CDR3 arises from other DNA sequences in this sample as well. The chain combines TRBV29-1 with TRBJ1-1; 7 bases align to TRBD1. The CDR3 extends over 13 amino acids. After removal of 6 bases from V and 1 base from J, the junction contained 5 bases not matched to a gene. Germline-derived CDR1 and CDR2 are SQVTM and ANQGSEA. In DNA, the CDR3 is TGCAGCGTATACAGGGGAGAGAACACTGAAGCTTTCTTT. Translation: CSVYRGENTEAFF.

The chain employs TRBV4-1 and TRBJ2-6, with a weak D call TRBD1 (6 bases). V was shortened by 5 bases and J by 4 bases, with 12 bases between the two germline ends. CDR1 is MGHRA and CDR2 is YSYEKL in the germline V gene. CDR3 length equals 15 residues. CDR3 sequence reads: CASSKQGGGANVLTF. The CDR3 bases are TGCGCCAGCAGCAAACAGGGCGGCGGGGCCAACGTCCTGACTTTC.